What follows is one T cell receptor (beta chain) and its context. Its antigen remains unidentified. 5' RACE that incorporated UMI labels was used to prepare the TRB cDNA libraries. TCRdb reprocessed the 5' RACE reads; each CDR3 protein has one entry and no DNA is given. Its clone listing holds tens of thousands of distinct CDR3 sequences. This specimen belongs to a study of CXCR3-negative and CXCR3-positive naive CD8 T cells. Germline V gene data show CDR1 as DFQATT and CDR2 as SNEGSKA (reference sequence). There are 16 residues in the CDR3. Whole-study findings and limits: CXCR3-positive naive cells carried more hydrophobic TRB CDR3s than CXCR3-negative naive cells did. The study found comparably high diversity in both naive subsets and much lower diversity in memory CD8+ cells.

The chain recombines TRBV20-1 with TRBJ2-1; TCRdb's D call of TRBD2 is untestable without DNA. The sample consisted of naive CXCR3+ CD8+ T cells from blood. As for subset: CD45RO-CCR7+CD27+CD95- naive CD8+ T cells expressing CXCR3 (TNR3+). The sequence came from a human donor in good health. Some clones in this sample may be carry-over from other donors' samples. CDR3 sequence: CSARDPGLSSYNEQFF.